The 16 T cell receptor beta chains presented below share a single source sample, sequenced in a study of breast tumors, draining lymph nodes, adjacent tissues. Breast cancer patients provided tissue from their axillary draining lymph nodes. MiXCR, applied by TCRdb to the multiplex PCR reads, yields one record per CDR3 protein. The sample consists of 270,000 or so distinct CDR3 sequences, about 30% of them appearing once. Sequencing input: axillary lymph node tissue. These receptors were obtained from a female donor with breast cancer. Some clones in this sample may be carry-over from other donors' samples.

This clonotype was counted at least ten times. The J gene is TRBJ1-6, the V gene TRBV28, with D unresolved. CDR1 is MDHEN, CDR2 SYDVKM, per germline. The CDR3 has 12 amino acids. V was pared by 7 bases and J by 7 bases, with 8 bases between. CDR3 loop: CASTRINSPLHF. CDR3 sequence (DNA): TGTGCCAGCACCCGGATAAATTCACCCCTCCACTTT.

This CDR3 reads CAISESTGSETQYF. The CDR3 DNA is TGTGCCATCAGTGAGTCGACGGGTTCGGAGACCCAGTACTTC. The gene calls are TRBV10-3 and TRBJ2-5; no clear D gene. Germline CDR1 is ENHRY and CDR2 is SYGVKD. This CDR3 is built from 14 residues. Trimming shortened V by 0 bases and J by 5 bases, and 10 bases separated the two germline ends.

This clonotype was counted many times. Here the CDR3 reads CASSSLPGREGHDTQYF. The CDR3 region has the DNA TGTGCCAGCAGCAGCCTCCCGGGGCGGGAGGGACACGATACGCAGTATTTT. The gene calls are TRBV5-8 and TRBJ2-3; 9 bases map to TRBD2. With V trimmed by 4 bases and J by 6 bases, 15 bases remained unmatched. The CDR3 covers 17 residues. From germline, CDR1 is SGHTS and CDR2 YDEGEE.

This clonotype was observed many times. The rearrangement uses TRBV15 and TRBJ2-3; D unclear. The germline V and J ends were trimmed by 4 bases and 4 bases, with 6 bases remaining between them. CDR1 and CDR2 (germline): LNHNV, YYDKDF (reference sequence). The length of the CDR3 is 12 residues. Here the CDR3 reads CATSMWADTQYF. The CDR3, as DNA: TGTGCCACCAGCATGTGGGCAGATACGCAGTATTTT. The whole variable domain, filled in from reference TRBV15 and TRBJ2-3, reads DAMVIQNPRYQVTQFGKPVTLSCSQTLNHNVMYWYQQKSSQAPKLLFHYYDKDFNNEADTPDNFQSRRPNTSFCFLDIRSPGLGDTAMYLCATSMWADTQYFGPGTRLTVL.

There are many counts of this clonotype. This chain uses TRBV20-1 with TRBJ1-3; D unresolved. The V gene lost 2 bases and the J gene lost 0 bases, with 14 bases spanning the gap. The CDR3 runs 16 residues. Germline V gene sequence: CDR1 DFQATT, CDR2 SNEGSKA (reference sequence). CDR3 sequence reads: CSARLPRGLSGNTIYF. The CDR3 DNA reads as TGCAGTGCTAGATTACCCCGTGGGCTCTCTGGAAACACCATATATTTT.

The table lists this clonotype with many counts. The chain links TRBV7-2 to TRBJ2-3, with D unresolved. The CDR3 is 12 amino acids. Germline lookup yields CDR1 SGHTA and CDR2 FQGNSA. V lost 4 bases and J 7 bases, leaving 9 bases between the germline ends. This CDR3 is CASSSETYTQYF. CDR3 sequence (DNA): TGTGCCAGCAGCTCGGAAACATATACGCAGTATTTT.

Of note for this clonotype: At one of its ends the junction is not consistent with the germline gene, which may arise from a read error. The chain joins TRBV19 to TRBJ2-7; D might be TRBD2 (5 bases). The germline V gene encodes CDR1 LNHDA and CDR2 SQIVND (reference sequence). CDR3 length equals 15 residues. CDR3 region: CASSIAGDGSYEQYF. The CDR3 region has the DNA TGTGCCAGTAGTATAGCCGGGGATGGCTCCTATGAGCAGTACTTC.

This chain uses TRBV29-1 with TRBJ1-5, with a weak D call TRBD1 (6 bases). Trimming removed 7 bases from V and 11 bases from J, with 27 bases in between. The CDR3 covers 15 residues. Germline V lookup: CDR1 SQVTM, CDR2 ANQGSEA. CDR3 sequence reads: CSALGGTSGMETQHF. The CDR3 region has the DNA TGCAGCGCCTTAGGGGGGACTAGCGGGATGGAGACCCAGCATTTT. Full variable domain (outside the CDR3, taken from reference TRBV29-1 and TRBJ1-5): SAVISQKPSRDICQRGTSLTIQCQVDSQVTMMFWYRQQPGQSLTLIATANQGSEATYESGFVIDKFPISRPNLTFSTLTVSNMSPEDSSIYLCSALGGTSGMETQHFGDGTRLSIL.

This clonotype was seen once. The V gene is TRBV19, the J gene TRBJ2-5; D is unresolved. There are 15 residues in the CDR3. Trimming removed 1 base at V and 1 base at J, with 10 bases between. Germline V lookup: CDR1 LNHDA, CDR2 SQIVND (reference sequence). CDR3 in DNA: TGTGCCAGTAGTATAGCGAGTAGTGGCCAAGAGACCCAGTACTTC. This sequence encodes CASSIASSGQETQYF.

This clonotype showed up many times. The CDR3 is CASGRGARTGYTF. CDR3 DNA: TGTGCCAGCGGACGCGGGGCCAGGACAGGCTACACCTTC. This chain uses TRBV6-5 with TRBJ1-2, with a tentative D call TRBD1 (5 bases). CDR3 length: 13 residues. V was cut by 8 bases and J by 8 bases, with 18 bases left in between. The germline V gene encodes CDR1 MNHEY and CDR2 SVGAGI.

This clonotype was found many times. The CDR3 sequence: CASNTGVNEKLFF. The CDR3 DNA follows: TGTGCCAGTAATACAGGAGTAAATGAAAAACTGTTTTTT. The V gene is TRBV19, the J gene TRBJ1-4; D is possibly TRBD1 (5 bases). The germline CDR1 and CDR2 sequences are LNHDA and SQIVND (reference sequence). The CDR3 runs 13 residues. Trimming stripped 7 bases from V and 5 bases from J, with 11 bases between. The whole variable domain, remainder taken from reference TRBV19 and TRBJ1-4, is DGGITQSPKYLFRKEGQNVTLSCEQNLNHDAMYWYRQDPGQGLRLIYYSQIVNDFQKGDIAEGYSVSREKKESFPLTVTSAQKNPTAFYLCASNTGVNEKLFFGSGTQLSVL.

This clonotype was detected ten times or more. The chain combines TRBV19 with TRBJ2-3, with D perhaps being TRBD1 or TRBD2 (5 bases each). The length of the CDR3 is 13 residues. Germline assignment: CDR1 LNHDA and CDR2 SQIVND (reference sequence). The germline V and J ends were trimmed by 7 bases and 2 bases, with 10 bases remaining between them. CDR3 coding DNA: TGTGCCAGTATGAGGGGTCCCACAGATACGCAGTATTTT. It codes for CASMRGPTDTQYF.

This clonotype occurred a few times. The chain uses TRBV5-4 and TRBJ1-1; D is unresolved. The CDR3 totals 13 residues. In germline, CDR1 is SGHNT, CDR2 YYREEE (reference sequence). Deletions cut 2 bases from V and 7 bases from J, with 12 bases between. In nucleotides, the CDR3 is TGTGCCAGCAGCTTCGGTAGGGTGGGTGAAGCTTTCTTT. Protein product: CASSFGRVGEAFF.

This chain connects TRBV2 to TRBJ2-5; possible D gene TRBD2, 6 bases. With 2 bases removed from V and 4 bases from J, the gap between germline ends came to 11 bases. The CDR3 is 14 residues long. Germline CDR1 and CDR2: SNHLY and FYNNEI. CDR3 region: CASSESEGGETQYF. In nucleotides, the CDR3 is TGTGCCAGCAGTGAAAGCGAGGGAGGAGAGACCCAGTACTTC.

The gene calls are TRBV4-2 and TRBJ1-1, with no clear D. Per germline, CDR1 LGHNA and CDR2 YNFKEQ. Trimming cost V 2 bases and J 1 base, with 8 bases left between them. The CDR3 is 14 residues long. The CDR3 sequence is CASSQRNQNTEAFF. CDR3 sequence (DNA): TGTGCCAGCAGCCAAAGGAACCAGAACACTGAAGCTTTCTTT.

The table lists this clonotype with many counts. The chain recombines TRBV7-2 with TRBJ2-3; D is ambiguous. This CDR3 spans 14 amino acids. V gave up 8 bases and J gave up 0 bases, with 12 bases separating them. Germline CDR1 SGHTA, CDR2 FQGNSA. Written as DNA, the CDR3 is TGTGCCAGCGGCCGAGGAGCTAGCACAGATACGCAGTATTTT. It encodes CASGRGASTDTQYF.